What follows are 13 T cell receptor beta chains derived from one specimen sequenced in a study of cytomegalovirus exposure and HLA in healthy donors. TCRdb's copy holds only in-frame clones and misses some; the assay was immunoSEQ multiplex PCR. In the table there are 59,000 or so clones, about 88% of which are singletons. Sequenced input: PBMCs. The receptors here all came from a woman between 18 and 29 years old in good health and CMV-seronegative.

This clone came up a few times. The genes are TRBV29-1 and TRBJ1-2; 9 bases map to TRBD1. Trimming cost V 4 bases and J 7 bases; bases outside gene matches: 4. Per the germline V gene, CDR1 is SQVTM and CDR2 is ANQGSEA. This CDR3 has 12 amino acids. The CDR3 protein is CSVVQGAVGYTF. The CDR3 DNA reads TGCAGCGTTGTACAGGGGGCTGTTGGCTACACCTTC.

J is TRBJ1-1 and V is TRBV13; 10 bases agree with TRBD1. Germline assignment: CDR1 PRHDT and CDR2 FYEKMQ (reference sequence). J was trimmed by 11 bases and V by 2 bases; bases with no gene match: 8. The CDR3 is 14 residues long. The CDR3 loop is CASSLPGTGVVAFF. The CDR3 region has the DNA TGTGCCAGCAGCTTACCTGGGACAGGGGTTGTGGCTTTCTTT.

The V and J genes are TRBV12-5 and TRBJ2-7, with 8 bases matching TRBD1. V gave up 5 bases and J gave up 6 bases; unmatched junction bases: 6. The length of the CDR3 is 13 residues. The V gene's germline CDR1 is LGHNT and CDR2 FRNRAP. Written as DNA, the CDR3 is TGTGCTAGTGGTCCACAGGGGGACAGCGAGCAGTACTTC. This sequence encodes CASGPQGDSEQYF.

The gene calls are TRBV6-6 and TRBJ2-7; unclear D gene. The V and J ends lost 2 bases and 3 bases respectively, with 11 bases between them. Germline V lookup: CDR1 MNHNY, CDR2 SVGAGI (reference sequence). CDR3 length: 14 amino acids. CDR3 region: CASSYQTPYYEQYF. In nucleotides, the CDR3 is TGTGCCAGCAGTTACCAAACACCTTACTACGAGCAGTACTTC.

The chain has TRBV7-2 and TRBJ2-3, with no clear D. V was trimmed by 2 bases and J by 2 bases, leaving 11 bases between them. This CDR3 contains 15 residues. Germline CDR1 SGHTA, CDR2 FQGNSA. In DNA form, the CDR3 reads TGTGCCAGCAGCTTAAGACTTGCGTCCACAGATACGCAGTATTTT. Amino acid sequence: CASSLRLASTDTQYF.

The chain combines TRBV5-1 with TRBJ2-7; maybe TRBD1 (5 bases). The V end was cut by 4 bases, the J end by 6 bases, with 11 bases between. Germline V lookup: CDR1 SGHRS, CDR2 YFSETQ. CDR3 length equals 12 residues. This CDR3 reads CASSLRGFEQYF. In DNA form, the CDR3 reads TGCGCCAGCAGCCTTAGGGGTTTCGAGCAGTACTTC.

This chain connects TRBV27 to TRBJ1-5; 7 bases line up with TRBD1. In germline, CDR1 is MNHEY, CDR2 SMNVEV (reference sequence). The CDR3 length is 16 residues. V gave up 8 bases and J gave up 0 bases; unmatched junction bases: 10. The CDR3: CASEFGTEYSNQPQHF. The CDR3, as DNA: TGTGCCAGCGAGTTCGGGACAGAATATAGCAATCAGCCCCAGCATTTT.

This rearrangement joins TRBV5-1 to TRBJ2-3; 7 nucleotides line up with TRBD1. Per germline, CDR1 SGHRS and CDR2 YFSETQ. The CDR3 spans 15 residues. After removal of 3 bases from V and 4 bases from J, the junction contained 8 bases not matched to a gene. Here the CDR3 DNA reads TGCGCCAGCAGCTCGACAGGGACATTGGCAGATACGCAGTATTTT. Protein: CASSSTGTLADTQYF.

J is TRBJ2-1 and V is TRBV14, with 11 bases that match TRBD2. Germline CDR1 and CDR2: SGHDN and FVKESK. The junction had 6 bases not matched to a gene; V was cut back by 3 bases and J by 2 bases. This CDR3 comprises 17 residues. The CDR3 DNA reads TGTGCCAGCAGCCAGGGTGGGACTAGCGGACCCTACAATGAGCAGTTCTTC. It is translated as CASSQGGTSGPYNEQFF.

The chain uses TRBV27 and TRBJ2-7; 7 nucleotides align to TRBD1. The CDR3 runs to 16 residues. V dropped 6 bases and J dropped 0; count of bases not matched to a gene: 11. CDR1 is MNHEY and CDR2 is SMNVEV in the germline V gene (reference sequence). CDR3 protein: CASRRTGTVSSYEQYF. The CDR3, as DNA: TGTGCCAGCAGACGTACCGGGACAGTGAGCTCCTACGAGCAGTACTTC.

The CDR3 coding sequence is TGTGCCAGCAGCTTAACCGGGACAGATACGCAGTATTTT. This encodes CASSLTGTDTQYF. The rearrangement uses TRBV7-3 and TRBJ2-3; unclear D gene. Germline V lookup: CDR1 SGHTA, CDR2 FQGTGA. V lost 0 bases and J 3 bases, leaving 4 bases between the germline ends. The CDR3 sequence is 13 residues long.

The chain recombines TRBV10-3 with TRBJ1-6, with D maybe TRBD1 (6 bases). V was shortened by 6 bases and J by 5 bases, with 20 bases between the two germline ends. The CDR3 runs 17 residues. The germline CDR1 and CDR2 sequences are ENHRY and SYGVKD. The CDR3 is CAISLGSPGQDNSPLHF. The CDR3 coding sequence is TGTGCCATCAGCCTCGGATCACCGGGACAAGATAATTCACCCCTCCACTTT.

The chain uses TRBV27 and TRBJ2-2; D may be TRBD1 (6 bases). This CDR3 is built from 15 residues. V was shortened by 4 bases and J by 5 bases, with 14 bases between the two germline ends. Germline CDR1 reads MNHEY; CDR2 reads SMNVEV (reference sequence). This CDR3 is CASSSQGRRTGELFF. The CDR3 DNA follows: TGTGCCAGCAGTTCTCAGGGGAGAAGAACCGGGGAGCTGTTTTTT.